This passage covers 14 T cell receptor beta chains from one sample sequenced in a study of shared clonotypes between healthy human individuals. TCRdb's table, derived via immunoSEQ multiplex PCR, lists solely in-frame clones and lacks some. This repertoire shows roughly 1 million clones, 60% to 80% found once; its top ten account for over 1.3%. Sequenced sample: memory CD4+ T cells sorted from blood. Regarding subset: CD45RA-negative fraction. The receptors originated from a man aged 18 to 30 in good health.

CDR3: CATGPGLETNTGELFF. The CDR3 DNA follows: TGCGCCACCGGGCCGGGACTCGAAACGAACACCGGGGAGCTGTTTTTT. The chain uses TRBV5-1 and TRBJ2-2, with D possibly TRBD2 on 6 matching bases. Germline CDR1 reads SGHRS; CDR2 reads YFSETQ. The V end lost 9 bases, the J end lost 0 bases, and 18 bases lay between the germline ends. CDR3 length equals 16 residues.

J is TRBJ2-3 and V is TRBV6-1; 10 bases align to TRBD2. The CDR3 totals 15 residues. The germline CDR1 and CDR2 sequences are MNHNS and SASEGT. J lost 1 base, V lost 7 bases, and 5 bases had no gene match. The CDR3 loop is CASKAGLAGTDTQYF. Here the CDR3 DNA reads TGTGCCAGCAAAGCCGGACTAGCGGGCACAGATACGCAGTATTTT.

This clone was counted between two and nine times. V usage is TRBV10-3 and J usage is TRBJ2-2; unclear D gene. V lost 2 bases and J 2 bases, leaving 3 bases between the germline ends. The length of the CDR3 is 13 residues. Per the germline V gene, CDR1 is ENHRY and CDR2 is SYGVKD. The CDR3 nucleotides read TGTGCCATCAGTGAGAGTAACACCGGGGAGCTGTTTTTT. Translated, it gives CAISESNTGELFF.

The CDR3 reads CASSFSAATSTDTQYF. As DNA, the CDR3 is TGCGCCAGCAGCTTCTCCGCGGCGACTAGCACAGATACGCAGTATTTT. The rearrangement joins TRBV5-1 to TRBJ2-3; D uncertain. The CDR3 totals 16 residues. Germline V CDR1 and CDR2: SGHRS, YFSETQ. Deletions cut 2 bases from V and 0 bases from J, with 13 bases between.

This chain connects TRBV30 to TRBJ2-1; 9 bases match TRBD1. The CDR3 extends over 14 amino acids. V shed 5 bases and J 7 bases; nucleotides not matched to a gene: 9. From germline, CDR1 is GTSNPN and CDR2 SVGIG (reference sequence). The CDR3 DNA is TGTGCCTGGCATACAGGGGGCGCCGGTAATGAGCAGTTCTTC. It specifies CAWHTGGAGNEQFF.

The rearrangement links TRBV6-1 to TRBJ2-7, with 8 bases that match TRBD1. The CDR3 has 13 amino acids. From germline, CDR1 is MNHNS and CDR2 SASEGT. Losses at the gene ends were 11 bases for V and 4 bases for J; bases not matched to a gene: 10. CDR3 bases: TGTGCCGTCGAGTCAGGGGGCTGGTACGAGCAGTACTTC. Protein: CAVESGGWYEQYF.

The chain recombines TRBV19 with TRBJ2-7; possibly TRBD1 for D (6 bases). V lost 3 bases, J lost 1 base, and 16 bases lay in between. The germline CDR1 and CDR2 sequences are LNHDA and SQIVND (reference sequence). The CDR3 spans 16 residues. The CDR3 is CASSMIASRGSYEQYF. Written as DNA, the CDR3 is TGTGCCAGTAGTATGATCGCCTCAAGGGGGTCCTACGAGCAGTACTTC.

With respect to this clone: Since a far larger clone is one base different, this is likely a read error. This chain links TRBV6-1 with TRBJ2-7; D is undetermined. The CDR3 contains 11 residues. V gave up 2 bases and J gave up 4 bases, with 3 bases separating them. Germline-derived CDR1 and CDR2 are MNHNS and SASEGT. In DNA, the CDR3 is TGTGCCAGCAGTGAAACATACGAGCAGTACTTC. This sequence encodes CASSETYEQYF.

This clone appeared a few times. This chain uses TRBV6-5 with TRBJ2-7; 11 bases match TRBD1. The V gene end was trimmed by 8 bases and the J gene end by 10 bases; junction bases not matched to a gene: 1. Germline V gene lookup returns CDR1 MNHEY and CDR2 SVGAGI. The CDR3 covers 10 residues. CDR3 DNA sequence: TGTGCCAGCGGGACAGGGGGACAGTACTTC. It yields the protein CASGTGGQYF.

The rearrangement uses TRBV6-1 and TRBJ2-1; 8 nucleotides line up with TRBD1. The CDR3 is made up of 15 amino acids. The junction had 2 bases not matched to a gene; V was cut back by 4 bases and J by 0 bases. CDR1 is MNHNS, CDR2 SASEGT, per germline. The CDR3 spells CASSGDRSSYNEQFF. CDR3 DNA sequence: TGTGCCAGCAGTGGGGACAGGAGCTCCTACAATGAGCAGTTCTTC.

J is TRBJ1-2 and V is TRBV4-3, with D possibly matching TRBD1 (6 bases). Trimming removed 1 base at V and 6 bases at J, with 15 bases between. The germline gives CDR1 LGHNA, CDR2 YSLEER. The CDR3 has 15 residues. CDR3 protein: CASSQVGHFSDGYTF. In DNA, the CDR3 is TGCGCCAGCAGCCAAGTGGGACACTTTTCCGATGGCTACACCTTC.

This chain connects TRBV29-1 to TRBJ1-4, with 7 nucleotides matching TRBD1. V dropped 4 bases and J dropped 10; count of bases not matched to a gene: 12. The CDR3 runs to 14 residues. Germline CDR1 and CDR2: SQVTM and ANQGSEA. This CDR3 reads CSVVSETGPGKLFF. The CDR3 DNA reads as TGCAGCGTTGTCTCCGAGACAGGGCCAGGAAAACTGTTTTTT.

The rearrangement joins TRBV6-6 to TRBJ1-1, with a possible D match to TRBD1 (5 bases). Germline V CDR1 and CDR2: MNHNY, SVGAGI (reference sequence). The CDR3 has 14 residues. V was shortened by 5 bases and J by 8 bases, with 18 bases between the two germline ends. CDR3 nucleotides: TGTGCCAGCAGTAAGGGGACGCTGGAAGTGGAAGCTTTCTTT. It yields the protein CASSKGTLEVEAFF.

This clone came up many times. The rearrangement uses TRBV19 and TRBJ1-2, with TRBD1 as a possible D gene (6 bases). The germline gives CDR1 LNHDA, CDR2 SQIVND (reference sequence). The CDR3 sequence is 15 residues long. V was pared by 4 bases and J by 0 bases, with 12 bases between. The CDR3 is CASSKIGTTNYGYTF. The CDR3 DNA sequence: TGTGCCAGTAGTAAAATTGGGACAACTAACTATGGCTACACCTTC.